A single sample is the source of the 12 T cell receptor beta chains below, sequenced in a study of T cells in Graves' hyperthyroidism and ophthalmopathy. The investigators amplified TCR beta CDR3 regions from RNA transcripts. The study used the HTBI primer set for a first-round RT-PCR of the TCR CDR3. TCRdb reprocessed the multiplex PCR reads with MiXCR, giving one entry per CDR3 protein. The table shows hundreds of thousands of distinct CDR3 sequences, with 13% occurring only once. The sample taken for sequencing was blood. These TCRs come from a young woman with Graves' hyperthyroidism.

In this sample, this clonotype turned up many times. The V and J genes are TRBV2 and TRBJ1-2, with unresolved D. Germline V gives CDR1 SNHLY, CDR2 FYNNEI. This CDR3 region has 11 residues. Trimming removed 5 bases at V and 6 bases at J, with 7 bases between. CDR3 nucleotides: TGTGCCAGCAGTAAATACCATGGCTACACCTTC. Translated, it gives CASSKYHGYTF.

This clonotype was seen more than once but under ten times. A read error may produce the germline difference seen at one junction end. The chain combines TRBV6-1 with TRBJ2-5; TRBD2 matches 12 bases. This CDR3 is 15 amino acids long. In germline, CDR1 is MNHNS, CDR2 SASEGT. The CDR3 nucleotides are TGTGTCAGCAGATCACTAGCGGGGGGTAAAGAGACCCAGTACTTC. Translation: CVSRSLAGGKETQYF.

This clonotype was seen only a few times. The chain carries TRBV28 and TRBJ1-1; possibly TRBD1 for D (5 bases). The CDR3 is 11 residues long. CDR1 is MDHEN and CDR2 is SYDVKM in the germline V gene. The germline V and J ends were trimmed by 9 bases and 5 bases, with 10 bases remaining between them. The CDR3 protein is CASLGGTEAFF. The CDR3 coding sequence is TGTGCCAGTTTGGGGGGGACTGAAGCTTTCTTT.

This clonotype was detected ten times or more. The rearrangement links TRBV20-1 to TRBJ2-1; D may be TRBD2 (8 bases). There are 15 residues in the CDR3. The ends were cut back, 6 bases at V and 5 bases at J, with 20 bases in the middle. CDR1 is DFQATT and CDR2 is SNEGSKA in the germline V gene (reference sequence). DNA of the CDR3: TGCAGTGCCTACTTTGGCGGGGGGACAGACAATGAGCAGTTCTTC. The encoded protein is CSAYFGGGTDNEQFF.

Details on this clonotype: A much larger clone differs by one base, so this may be a read error. This chain uses TRBV29-1 with TRBJ2-7; D is uncertain. There are 10 residues in the CDR3. Looked up from germline, CDR1 is SQVTM and CDR2 is ANQGSEA. V lost 4 bases and J lost 8, with 9 bases in between. CDR3 nucleotides: TGCAGCGTTGTTGCGTTCAAGCAGTACTTC. This encodes CSVVAFKQYF.

This clonotype was counted at least ten times. The J gene is TRBJ1-2, the V gene TRBV20-1; the D is unclear. From germline, CDR1 is DFQATT and CDR2 SNEGSKA (reference sequence). V lost 6 bases and J 0 bases, leaving 17 bases between the germline ends. The CDR3 totals 15 residues. The CDR3 protein is CSAPRGGLANYGYTF. CDR3 DNA sequence: TGCAGTGCCCCCCGGGGTGGCCTCGCTAACTATGGCTACACCTTC.

This clonotype appeared many times. This chain joins TRBV7-2 and TRBJ2-7; no firm D call. Trimming removed 2 bases from V and 3 bases from J, with 11 bases in between. Germline lookup yields CDR1 SGHTA and CDR2 FQGNSA. The CDR3 contains 14 residues. The CDR3 DNA reads as TGTGCCAGCAGCTTATTGTACGTAGGCTACGAGCAGTACTTC. Translation: CASSLLYVGYEQYF.

This clonotype was found many times. V gene TRBV7-9 combines with J gene TRBJ1-3; D unresolved. Germline V lookup: CDR1 SEHNR, CDR2 FQNEAQ (reference sequence). The CDR3 loop spans 15 amino acids. With 0 bases removed from V and 2 bases from J, the gap between germline ends came to 8 bases. The DNA for the CDR3 is TGTGCCAGCAGCTTAGCAGGGTCGGCTGGAAACACCATATATTTT. It codes for CASSLAGSAGNTIYF.

This clonotype has a count of ten or more. The chain is built from TRBV27 and TRBJ2-1; 15 positions agree with TRBD2. CDR1 and CDR2 from the germline V gene are MNHEY and SMNVEV (reference sequence). The CDR3 is 17 amino acids. After removal of 0 bases from V and 4 bases from J, the junction contained 1 base not matched to a gene. Here the CDR3 reads CASSLSGLAGGYNEQFF. CDR3 nucleotides: TGTGCCAGCAGTTTATCCGGACTAGCGGGAGGGTACAATGAGCAGTTCTTC.

A note on this clonotype: A much larger clonotype is one base distant, so this may be a read error. The V and J genes are TRBV28 and TRBJ2-3; 9 nucleotides agree with TRBD1. Germline V gives CDR1 MDHEN, CDR2 SYDVKM. The CDR3 spans 15 residues. DNA of the CDR3: TGTGCCAGCAGTTTTGGGACAGGGAGCACAGGTACGCAGTATTTT. The encoded protein is CASSFGTGSTGTQYF.

This clonotype was counted many times. The chain is built from TRBV5-1 and TRBJ2-3; tentatively, D is TRBD2 (6 bases). Per germline, CDR1 SGHRS and CDR2 YFSETQ. CDR3 size: 19 residues. The V end was cut by 1 base, the J end by 1 base, with 22 bases between. The DNA for the CDR3 is TGCGCCAGCAGCTTGCTGGCGGGCGGAACCAGACTAGGCACAGATACGCAGTATTTT. It is translated as CASSLLAGGTRLGTDTQYF.

Ten or more counts support this clonotype. V gene TRBV12-3 or TRBV12-4 combines with J gene TRBJ1-1, with D possibly matching TRBD1 (6 bases). This CDR3 spans 12 amino acids. V dropped 8 bases and J dropped 3 bases, with 10 bases sitting between them. DNA for the CDR3: TGTGCCAGCGAACAGGGTGACACTGAAGCTTTCTTT. Translated, it gives CASEQGDTEAFF.